This is a list of T cell receptor beta chains from one sample in a study of blood T cell repertoires in COVID-19. This table comes from immunoSEQ multiplex PCR, and its TCRdb copy is limited to in-frame clones, with some not included. The sample contains 200,000 to 300,000 clones, around nine tenths of which appear only once. Sequencing was done on a sample of peripheral blood. The receptors derive from a man between 25 and 39 years old with active or convalescent COVID-19. Each CDR3 is given without its conserved first and last residue.

j_gene | v_gene | CDR3aa
TRBJ1-1 | TRBV29-1 | SVLARQSNTEAF
TRBJ2-5 | TRBV6-5 | ASSWGGPETQY
TRBJ1-1 | TRBV11-2 | ASSAGQGYTEAF
TRBJ2-2 | TRBV24-1 | ATSDPSGGVAGELF
TRBJ2-2 | TRBV10-3 | AISEGANTGELF
TRBJ1-1 | TRBV12-3/TRBV12-4 | ASSYHLVTEAF
TRBJ2-2 | TRBV19 | ASSIGGDGELF
TRBJ1-2 | TRBV5-1 | ASSLVGTGVGYGYT
TRBJ2-5 | TRBV7-8 | ASSDTGTVETQY
TRBJ1-2 | TRBV7-8 | ASSDGTGVGYT
TRBJ1-1 | TRBV30 | AWRARGDTEAF
TRBJ2-5 | TRBV5-5 | ASSFSLKGETQY
TRBJ1-1 | TRBV10-3 | AISENARISEAF
TRBJ2-3 | TRBV7-9 | ASSSLSGYTDTQY
TRBJ2-4 | TRBV21-1 | ASSKDGPGQY